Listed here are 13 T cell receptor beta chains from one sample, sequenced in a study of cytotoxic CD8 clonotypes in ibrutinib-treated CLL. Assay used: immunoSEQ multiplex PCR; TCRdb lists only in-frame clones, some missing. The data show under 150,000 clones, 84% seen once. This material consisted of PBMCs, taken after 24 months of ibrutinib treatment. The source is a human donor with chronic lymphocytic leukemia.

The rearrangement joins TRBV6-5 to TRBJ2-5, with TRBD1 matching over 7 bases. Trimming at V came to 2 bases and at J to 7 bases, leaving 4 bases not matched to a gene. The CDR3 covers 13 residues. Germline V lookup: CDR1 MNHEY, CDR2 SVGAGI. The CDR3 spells CASSYDDRATQYF. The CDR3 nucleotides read TGTGCCAGCAGTTACGACGACAGGGCGACCCAGTACTTC.

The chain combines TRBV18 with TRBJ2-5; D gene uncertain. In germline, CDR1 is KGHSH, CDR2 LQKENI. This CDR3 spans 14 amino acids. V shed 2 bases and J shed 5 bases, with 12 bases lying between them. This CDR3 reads CASSPASVVETQYF. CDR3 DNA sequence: TGTGCCAGCTCACCAGCATCTGTGGTGGAGACCCAGTACTTC.

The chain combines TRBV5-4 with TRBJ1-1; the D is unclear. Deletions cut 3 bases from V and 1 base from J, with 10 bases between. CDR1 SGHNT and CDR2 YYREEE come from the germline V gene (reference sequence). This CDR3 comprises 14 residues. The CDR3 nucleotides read TGTGCCAGCAGCTCGGGAGCAGGGAACACTGAAGCTTTCTTT. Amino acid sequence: CASSSGAGNTEAFF. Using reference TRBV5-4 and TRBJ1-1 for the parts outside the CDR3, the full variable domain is ETGVTQSPTHLIKTRGQQVTLRCSSQSGHNTVSWYQQALGQGPQFIFQYYREEENGRGNFPPRFSGLQFPNYSSELNVNALELDDSALYLCASSSGAGNTEAFFGQGTRLTVV.

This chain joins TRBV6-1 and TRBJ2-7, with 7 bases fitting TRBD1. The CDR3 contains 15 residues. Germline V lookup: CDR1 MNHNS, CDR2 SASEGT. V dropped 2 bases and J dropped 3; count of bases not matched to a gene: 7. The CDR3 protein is CASSELAYRGYEQYF. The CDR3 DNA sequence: TGTGCCAGCAGTGAACTAGCCTACAGGGGCTACGAGCAGTACTTC.

The DNA of the CDR3 is TGTGCCAGCAGCTTGGCAGAGGTGTCCTACAATGAGCAGTTCTTC. It codes for CASSLAEVSYNEQFF. This sequence joins TRBV5-6 and TRBJ2-1; D not resolved. V dropped 0 bases and J dropped 1 base, with 8 bases sitting between them. CDR3 size: 15 residues. CDR1 and CDR2 from the germline V gene are SGHDT and YYEEEE.

Here the CDR3 reads CASSPGAAKNIQYF. The DNA for the CDR3 is TGTGCCAGCTCCCCGGGGGCAGCCAAAAACATTCAGTACTTC. The chain recombines TRBV18 with TRBJ2-4, with D perhaps TRBD1 or TRBD2 (6 bases each). Deletions cut 6 bases from V and 0 bases from J, with 9 bases between. Germline assignment: CDR1 KGHSH and CDR2 LQKENI. This CDR3 has 14 residues.

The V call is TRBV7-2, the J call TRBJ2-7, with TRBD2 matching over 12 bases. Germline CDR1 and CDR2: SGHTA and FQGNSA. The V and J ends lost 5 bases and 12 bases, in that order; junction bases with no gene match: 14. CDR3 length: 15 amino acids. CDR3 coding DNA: TGTGCCAGCAGCCCACCGGGACTAGCGGGCACAAATCCGTACTTC. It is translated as CASSPPGLAGTNPYF.

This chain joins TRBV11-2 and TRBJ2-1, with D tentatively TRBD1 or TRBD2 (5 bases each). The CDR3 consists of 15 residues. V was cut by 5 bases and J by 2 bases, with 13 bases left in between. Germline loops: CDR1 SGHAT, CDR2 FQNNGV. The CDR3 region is CASSPGTSTYNEQFF. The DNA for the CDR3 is TGTGCCAGCAGCCCCGGGACCTCCACCTACAATGAGCAGTTCTTC. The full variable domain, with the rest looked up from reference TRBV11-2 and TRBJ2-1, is EAGVAQSPRYKIIEKRQSVAFWCNPISGHATLYWYQQILGQGPKLLIQFQNNGVVDDSQLPKDRFSAERLKGVDSTLKIQPAKLEDSAVYLCASSPGTSTYNEQFFGPGTRLTVL.

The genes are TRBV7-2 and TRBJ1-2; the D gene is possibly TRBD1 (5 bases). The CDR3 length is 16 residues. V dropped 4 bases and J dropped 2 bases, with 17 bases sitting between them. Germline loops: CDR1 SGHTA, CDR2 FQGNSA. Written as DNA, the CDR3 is TGTGCCAGCAGCTCCGCCAGCAGGGTGGAGAACTATGGCTACACCTTC. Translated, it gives CASSSASRVENYGYTF.

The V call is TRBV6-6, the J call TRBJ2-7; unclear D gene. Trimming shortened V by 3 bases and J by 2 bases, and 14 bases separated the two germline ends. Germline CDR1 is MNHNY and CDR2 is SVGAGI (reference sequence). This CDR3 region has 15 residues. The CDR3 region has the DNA TGTGCCAGCAGTTATCCCTCCGCTGACACCTACGAGCAGTACTTC. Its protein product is CASSYPSADTYEQYF.

The CDR3 bases are TGTGCCAGCAGCTTAGTTAATAGGAATGAGCAGTTCTTC. It specifies CASSLVNRNEQFF. The V gene is TRBV7-2, the J gene TRBJ2-1; D is ambiguous. V was pared by 1 base and J by 7 bases, with 8 bases between. The CDR3 spans 13 residues. Germline loops: CDR1 SGHTA, CDR2 FQGNSA.

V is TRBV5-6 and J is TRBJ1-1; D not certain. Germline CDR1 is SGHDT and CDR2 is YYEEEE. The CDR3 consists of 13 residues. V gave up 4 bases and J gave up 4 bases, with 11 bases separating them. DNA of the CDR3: TGTGCCAGCAGCCCACGGTTAGGCACTGAAGCTTTCTTT. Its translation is CASSPRLGTEAFF.

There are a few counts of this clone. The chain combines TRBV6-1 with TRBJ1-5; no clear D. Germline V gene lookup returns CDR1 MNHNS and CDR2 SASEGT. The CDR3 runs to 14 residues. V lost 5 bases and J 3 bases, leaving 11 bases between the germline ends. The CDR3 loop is CASSPGVTNQPQHF. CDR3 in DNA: TGTGCCAGCAGTCCTGGGGTCACCAATCAGCCCCAGCATTTT.